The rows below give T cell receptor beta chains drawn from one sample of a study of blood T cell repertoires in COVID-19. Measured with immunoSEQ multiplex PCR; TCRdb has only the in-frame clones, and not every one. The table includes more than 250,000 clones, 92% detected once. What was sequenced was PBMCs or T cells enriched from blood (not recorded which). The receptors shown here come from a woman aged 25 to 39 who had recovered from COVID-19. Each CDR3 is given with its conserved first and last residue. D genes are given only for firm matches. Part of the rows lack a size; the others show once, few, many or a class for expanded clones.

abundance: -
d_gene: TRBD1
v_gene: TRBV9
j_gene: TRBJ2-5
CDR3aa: CASSGTGDQETQYF
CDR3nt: TGTGCCAGCAGCGGAACAGGGGACCAAGAGACCCAGTACTTC

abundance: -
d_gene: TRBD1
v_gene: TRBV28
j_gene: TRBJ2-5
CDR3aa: CASSFPAGGTQYF
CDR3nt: TGTGCCAGCAGTTTCCCCGCAGGGGGTACCCAGTACTTC

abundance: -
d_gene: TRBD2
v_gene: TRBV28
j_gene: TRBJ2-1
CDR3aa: CASSFLAGGAHNEQFF
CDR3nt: TGTGCCAGCAGTTTTCTAGCGGGGGGAGCGCACAATGAGCAGTTCTTC

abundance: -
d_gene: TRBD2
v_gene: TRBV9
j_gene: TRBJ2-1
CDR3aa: CASSDGGGPYNEQFF
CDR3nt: TGTGCCAGCAGCGATGGCGGGGGACCCTACAATGAGCAGTTCTTC

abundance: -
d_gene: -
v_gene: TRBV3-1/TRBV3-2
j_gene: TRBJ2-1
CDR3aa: CASSQDGGDYNEQFF
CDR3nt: TGTGCCAGCAGCCAAGATGGCGGAGACTACAATGAGCAGTTCTTC

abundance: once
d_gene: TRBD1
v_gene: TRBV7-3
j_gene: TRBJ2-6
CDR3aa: CASSLTGGSGANVLTF
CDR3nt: TGTGCCAGCAGCTTAACAGGGGGCTCAGGGGCCAACGTCCTGACTTTC

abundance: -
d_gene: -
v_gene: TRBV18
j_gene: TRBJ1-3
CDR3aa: CASSSTDSGNTIYF
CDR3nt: TGTGCCAGCTCATCGACAGACTCTGGAAACACCATATATTTT

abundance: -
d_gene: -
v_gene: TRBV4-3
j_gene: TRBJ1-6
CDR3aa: CASSPQAGANSPLHF
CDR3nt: TGCGCCAGCAGCCCCCAAGCGGGGGCTAACTCACCCCTCCACTTT

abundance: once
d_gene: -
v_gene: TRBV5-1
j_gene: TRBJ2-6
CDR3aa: CASSLDRRTFSGANVLTF
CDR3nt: TGCGCCAGCAGCTTGGATCGGAGGACCTTCTCTGGGGCCAACGTCCTGACTTTC

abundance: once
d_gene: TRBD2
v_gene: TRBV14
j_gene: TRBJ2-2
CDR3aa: CASSPLAGGVTGELFF
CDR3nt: TGTGCCAGCAGCCCCTTAGCGGGAGGGGTCACCGGGGAGCTGTTTTTT

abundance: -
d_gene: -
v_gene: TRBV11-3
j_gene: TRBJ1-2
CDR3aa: CASSSDLPDRRRYGYTF
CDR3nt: TGTGCCAGCAGCTCCGACCTTCCCGACAGGAGACGCTATGGCTACACCTTC

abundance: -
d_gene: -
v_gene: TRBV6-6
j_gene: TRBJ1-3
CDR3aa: CATAGGAGNTIYF
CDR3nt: TGTGCCACGGCGGGGGGGGCCGGAAACACCATATATTTT

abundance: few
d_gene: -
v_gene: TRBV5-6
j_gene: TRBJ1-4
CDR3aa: CASSLRTANEKLFF
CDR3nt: TGTGCCAGCAGCTTGAGGACAGCAAATGAAAAACTGTTTTTT

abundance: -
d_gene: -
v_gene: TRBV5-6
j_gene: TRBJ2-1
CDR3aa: CASSLASSYNEQFF
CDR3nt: TGTGCCAGCAGCTTAGCGAGCTCCTACAATGAGCAGTTCTTC

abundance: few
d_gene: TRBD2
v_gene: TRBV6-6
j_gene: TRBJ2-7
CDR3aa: CASTGTSGSFEQYF
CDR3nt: TGTGCCAGCACTGGGACTAGCGGGAGTTTCGAGCAGTACTTC

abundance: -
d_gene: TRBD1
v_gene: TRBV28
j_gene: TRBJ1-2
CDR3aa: CASSLGDRGGGYTF
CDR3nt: TGTGCCAGCAGTTTAGGAGACAGGGGTGGCGGCTACACCTTC

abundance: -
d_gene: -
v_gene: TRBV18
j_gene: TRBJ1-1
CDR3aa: CASSLQVVNTEAFF
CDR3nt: TGTGCCAGCTCCCTACAGGTTGTGAACACTGAAGCTTTCTTT

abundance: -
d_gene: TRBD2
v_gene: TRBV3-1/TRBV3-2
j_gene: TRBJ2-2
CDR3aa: CASSQVFLAGGPATGELFF
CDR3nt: TGTGCCAGCAGCCAAGTATTTCTAGCGGGAGGGCCCGCCACCGGGGAGCTGTTTTTT

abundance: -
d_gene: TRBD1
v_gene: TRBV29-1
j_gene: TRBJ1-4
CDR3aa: CSVGDRGEKLFF
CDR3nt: TGCAGCGTTGGGGACAGGGGTGAAAAACTGTTTTTT

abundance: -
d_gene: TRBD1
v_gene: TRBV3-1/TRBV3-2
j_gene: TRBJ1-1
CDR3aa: CATQGDAEAFF
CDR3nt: TGTGCCACCCAGGGGGACGCTGAAGCTTTCTTT

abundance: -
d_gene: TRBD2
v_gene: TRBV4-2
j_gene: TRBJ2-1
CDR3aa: CASSQPGLGNNEQFF
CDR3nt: TGTGCCAGCAGCCAACCGGGACTAGGGAACAATGAGCAGTTCTTC

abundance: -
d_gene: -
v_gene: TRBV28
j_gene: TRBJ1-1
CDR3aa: CASKLNPNTEAFF
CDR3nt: TGTGCCAGTAAACTGAACCCGAACACTGAAGCTTTCTTT

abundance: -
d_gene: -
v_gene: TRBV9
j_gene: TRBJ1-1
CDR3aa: CASSVGGDPNSEAFF
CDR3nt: TGTGCCAGCAGCGTAGGGGGGGACCCCAACTCTGAAGCTTTCTTT

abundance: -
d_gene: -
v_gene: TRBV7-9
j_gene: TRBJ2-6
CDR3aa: CASSLGASGANVLTF
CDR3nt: TGTGCCAGCAGCTTGGGCGCGTCTGGGGCCAACGTCCTGACTTTC

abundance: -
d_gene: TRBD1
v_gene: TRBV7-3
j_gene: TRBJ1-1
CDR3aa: CASIPPAATGRTEAFF
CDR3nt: TGTGCCAGCATCCCGCCAGCCGCGACAGGGCGAACTGAAGCTTTCTTT

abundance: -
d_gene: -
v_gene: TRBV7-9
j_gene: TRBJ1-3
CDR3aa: CASSSQQGWVTGNTIYF
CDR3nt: TGTGCCAGCAGCTCACAGCAAGGCTGGGTAACTGGAAACACCATATATTTT

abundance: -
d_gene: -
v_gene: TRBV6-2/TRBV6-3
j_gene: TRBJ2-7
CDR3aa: CASSYPDEQYF
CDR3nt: TGTGCCAGCAGTTACCCGGACGAGCAGTACTTC

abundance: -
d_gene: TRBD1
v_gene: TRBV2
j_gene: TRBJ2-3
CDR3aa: CASSRTGGDTQYF
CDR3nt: TGTGCCAGCAGTAGGACAGGGGGAGATACGCAGTATTTT

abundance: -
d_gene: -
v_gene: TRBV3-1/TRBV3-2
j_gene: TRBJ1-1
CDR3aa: CASSQANGIAFF
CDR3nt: TGTGCCAGCAGCCAAGCCAACGGGATAGCTTTCTTT

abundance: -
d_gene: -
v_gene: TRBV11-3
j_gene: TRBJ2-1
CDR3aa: CASSPGGIYNEQFF
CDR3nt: TGTGCCAGCAGCCCCGGGGGAATTTACAATGAGCAGTTCTTC

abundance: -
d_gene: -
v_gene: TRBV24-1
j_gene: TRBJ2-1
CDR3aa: CATSDIVRYNEQFF
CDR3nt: TGTGCCACCAGTGACATCGTGCGGTACAATGAGCAGTTCTTC

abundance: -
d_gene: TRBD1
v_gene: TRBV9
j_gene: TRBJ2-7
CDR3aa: CASSSTARGQSF
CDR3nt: TGTGCCAGCAGCTCCACCGCAAGGGGACAGTCCTTC

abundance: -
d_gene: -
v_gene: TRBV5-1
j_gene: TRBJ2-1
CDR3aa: CASSLVSAGKPQREQFF
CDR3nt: TGCGCCAGCAGCTTGGTCTCGGCGGGAAAGCCCCAACGTGAGCAGTTCTTC

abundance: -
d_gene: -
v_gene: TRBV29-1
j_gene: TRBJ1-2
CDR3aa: CSVVSGPHGYTF
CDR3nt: TGCAGCGTTGTAAGCGGGCCTCATGGCTACACCTTC

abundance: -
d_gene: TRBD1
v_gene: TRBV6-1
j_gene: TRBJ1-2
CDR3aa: CASSELTQGALGYTF
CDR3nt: TGTGCCAGCAGTGAGTTGACACAGGGGGCGTTGGGCTACACCTTC

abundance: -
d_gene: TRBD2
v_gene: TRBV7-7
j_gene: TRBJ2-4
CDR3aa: CASSLSWLREKGKPKNIQYF
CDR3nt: TGTGCTAGCAGCTTGTCTTGGTTGCGGGAGAAGGGTAAGCCCAAAAACATTCAGTACTTC

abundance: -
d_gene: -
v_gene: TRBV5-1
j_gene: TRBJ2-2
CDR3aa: CASSIRPANTGELFF
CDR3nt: TGCGCCAGCAGTATTCGCCCAGCGAACACCGGGGAGCTGTTTTTT

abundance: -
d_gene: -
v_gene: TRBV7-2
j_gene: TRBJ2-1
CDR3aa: CASSPELGSYNEQFF
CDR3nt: TGTGCCAGCAGCCCAGAACTAGGCTCCTACAATGAGCAGTTCTTC

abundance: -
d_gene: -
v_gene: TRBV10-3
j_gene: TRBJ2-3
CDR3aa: CAISGGDGDTQYF
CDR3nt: TGTGCCATCAGTGGGGGGGACGGAGATACGCAGTATTTT

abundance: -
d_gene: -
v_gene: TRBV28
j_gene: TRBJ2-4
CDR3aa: CASTRGGSWENIQYF
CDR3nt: TGTGCCAGCACTCGCGGGGGCTCCTGGGAAAACATTCAGTACTTC

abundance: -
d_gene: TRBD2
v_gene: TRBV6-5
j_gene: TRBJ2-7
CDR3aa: CASSSQRLAGTYEQYF
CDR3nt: TGTGCCAGCAGTTCCCAACGACTAGCGGGAACCTACGAGCAGTACTTC

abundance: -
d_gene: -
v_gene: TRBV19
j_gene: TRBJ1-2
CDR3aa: CASSMSWRAYGYTF
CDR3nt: TGTGCCAGTAGTATGTCTTGGAGGGCATATGGCTACACCTTC

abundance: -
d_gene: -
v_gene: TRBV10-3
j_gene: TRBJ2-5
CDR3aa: CAISDPQPRGQYQETQYF
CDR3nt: TGTGCCATCAGTGACCCCCAGCCGCGGGGGCAGTACCAAGAGACCCAGTACTTC

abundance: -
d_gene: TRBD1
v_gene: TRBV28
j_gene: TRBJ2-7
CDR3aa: CASSGGQGAAYEQYF
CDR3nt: TGTGCCAGCAGTGGAGGACAGGGGGCTGCCTACGAGCAGTACTTC

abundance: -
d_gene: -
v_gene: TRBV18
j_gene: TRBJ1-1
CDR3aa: CASSPRANTEAFF
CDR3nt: TGTGCCAGCTCACCACGAGCGAACACTGAAGCTTTCTTT

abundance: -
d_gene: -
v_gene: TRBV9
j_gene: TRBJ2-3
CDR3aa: CASSVGVGSTDTQYF
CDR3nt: TGTGCCAGCAGCGTAGGGGTCGGGAGCACAGATACGCAGTATTTT

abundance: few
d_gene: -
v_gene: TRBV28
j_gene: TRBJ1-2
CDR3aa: CASSRRTVPGGYTF
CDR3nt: TGTGCCAGCAGCCGAAGGACAGTCCCCGGTGGCTACACCTTC

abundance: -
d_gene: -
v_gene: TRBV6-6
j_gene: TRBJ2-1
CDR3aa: CASSTTSPPSNEQFF
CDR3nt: TGTGCCAGCAGCACCACTTCACCCCCCTCCAATGAGCAGTTCTTC

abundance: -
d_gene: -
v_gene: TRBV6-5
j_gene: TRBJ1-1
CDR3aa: CASKFSDTLNTEAFF
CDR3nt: TGTGCCAGCAAATTTTCGGACACCCTGAACACTGAAGCTTTCTTT

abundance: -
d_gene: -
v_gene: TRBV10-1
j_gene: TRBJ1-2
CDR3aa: CASSESPRARNGYTF
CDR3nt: TGCGCCAGCAGTGAGTCTCCCAGGGCGCGTAATGGCTACACCTTC

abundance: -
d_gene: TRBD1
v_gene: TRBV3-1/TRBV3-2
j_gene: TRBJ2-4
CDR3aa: CASSHKDRRKNIQYF
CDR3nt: TGTGCCAGCAGCCATAAGGACAGGCGTAAAAACATTCAGTACTTC